This TCR beta chain comes out of a study of CD4 and CD8 cells across lung adenocarcinoma regions. Donors had localized lung adenocarcinoma, a non-small cell lung cancer. Per the germline V gene, CDR1 is MNHNS and CDR2 is SASEGT. The CDR3 runs 16 residues. Trimming removed 2 bases from V and 6 bases from J; junction bases left unmatched: 10. MiXCR, run by TCRdb on the PCR reads, gives a single entry per CDR3 protein. The sample includes 3,200 or so distinct CDR3 sequences, over 55% of them seen just once. This clonotype was picked up a small number of times. The receptor's source is a female donor with lung adenocarcinoma. The CD4 and CD8 labels of this study may be unreliable. Sample: CD8+ T cells from the margin of a lung tumor. The chain employs TRBV6-1 and TRBJ2-1, with 7 bases fitting TRBD2. This CDR3 is CASSELLPGLSNEQFF. The CDR3 bases are TGTGCCAGCAGTGAACTTCTACCGGGACTATCCAATGAGCAGTTCTTC.